This entry lists 18 T cell receptor beta chains sequenced from one sample in a study of blood T cell repertoires in COVID-19 (dated by TCRdb to the early 2020s). The receptor library was made with the immunoSEQ multiplex PCR assay. The immuneACCESS repertoire file appears here via TCRdb, limited to in-frame rearrangements. These files lack a portion of the clones; in checked studies, under half of the deficit traces to unresolved V genes, and the cause of the others is not known. This sample comprises about 210,000 clones, under 90% of them detected only once. 8% to 9.5% of the sample comes from the top ten. The specimen was PBMCs or T cells enriched from blood (not recorded which). The receptors originated from a woman between 50 and 59 years old with acute COVID-19.

The chain has TRBV15 and TRBJ1-5; D unclear. Germline V gene lookup returns CDR1 LNHNV and CDR2 YYDKDF (reference sequence). The CDR3 loop spans 14 amino acids. With 0 bases removed from V and 3 bases from J, the gap between germline ends came to 6 bases. CDR3 in DNA: TGTGCCACCAGCAGAGACCCCCACAATCAGCCCCAGCATTTT. The encoded protein is CATSRDPHNQPQHF.

The CDR3 here is CASRNPTGDNSPLHF. The CDR3 nucleotides are TGTGCCAGTCGCAACCCGACAGGTGATAATTCACCCCTCCACTTT. V usage is TRBV18 and J usage is TRBJ1-6, with D tentatively TRBD1 (6 bases). In germline, CDR1 is KGHSH, CDR2 LQKENI. Trimming left V 9 bases short and J 5 bases short, with 17 bases between. CDR3 length: 15 residues.

This chain links TRBV18 with TRBJ2-1, with 9 bases matching TRBD2. The germline V gene has CDR1 KGHSH and CDR2 LQKENI. The trim removed 3 bases at V and 4 bases at J, leaving 16 bases unmatched. There are 19 residues in the CDR3. CDR3 sequence (DNA): TGTGCCAGCTCACCGCCTGCGCTAAGGGGACTAGCCGGGTACAATGAGCAGTTCTTC. This translates into CASSPPALRGLAGYNEQFF.

V usage is TRBV27 and J usage is TRBJ1-5; 8 nucleotides match TRBD1. The V and J ends lost 6 bases and 6 bases, in that order; junction bases with no gene match: 4. This CDR3 comprises 13 residues. The V gene's germline CDR1 is MNHEY and CDR2 SMNVEV (reference sequence). The DNA of the CDR3 is TGTGCCAGCAGCCCGGACAGGGCTCAGCCCCAGCATTTT. Translating it yields CASSPDRAQPQHF.

This chain joins TRBV6-6 and TRBJ1-2; D is perhaps TRBD1 (5 bases). Trimming pared 8 bases from V and 3 bases from J, leaving 13 bases between. Per the germline V gene, CDR1 is MNHNY and CDR2 is SVGAGI (reference sequence). CDR3 size: 13 residues. The CDR3 nucleotides read TGTGCCAGCCTCGGGGGTTGGGACTATGGCTACACCTTC. This gives the protein CASLGGWDYGYTF.

This chain links TRBV21-1 with TRBJ1-6. TRBV21-1 corresponds to a pseudogene. This CDR3 comprises 12 residues. CDR3: CASRTRNSPLHF. In DNA, the CDR3 is TGTGCCAGCAGAACCCGGAATTCACCCCTCCACTTT.

CDR3: CASTQLKGAGLGNEQFF. CDR3 nucleotides: TGTGCCAGTACCCAATTAAAGGGGGCAGGGCTGGGCAATGAGCAGTTCTTC. The chain joins TRBV19 to TRBJ2-1, with TRBD1 matching over 7 bases. The CDR3 totals 17 residues. Germline-derived CDR1 and CDR2 are LNHDA and SQIVND (reference sequence). Trimming took 7 bases from V and 6 from J; bases not matched to a gene: 18.

The V call is TRBV29-1, the J call TRBJ1-4; perhaps TRBD1 as D (5 bases). V was trimmed by 5 bases and J by 7 bases, leaving 14 bases between them. The CDR3 spans 13 residues. Germline values: CDR1 SQVTM, CDR2 ANQGSEA. CDR3 in amino acids: CSVPAGGGEKLFF. The CDR3 DNA follows: TGCAGCGTTCCCGCCGGCGGGGGTGAAAAACTGTTTTTT.

As DNA, the CDR3 is TGTGCCAGCAGCCACAGAGGGTCGTCCGGGGAGCTGTTTTTT. Translating gives CASSHRGSSGELFF. V gene TRBV3-1 (or the pseudogene TRBV3-2) combines with J gene TRBJ2-2, with TRBD2 as a possible D gene (5 bases). This CDR3 contains 14 residues. Trimming pared 3 bases from V and 6 bases from J, leaving 11 bases between. Germline V gene data show CDR1 as LGHDT and CDR2 as YNNKEL (reference sequence).

The CDR3 loop is CASSEAPGLAGGQQETQYF. CDR3 bases: TGTGCCAGCAGTGAAGCCCCGGGACTAGCGGGGGGGCAACAAGAGACCCAGTACTTC. The chain is built from TRBV6-1 and TRBJ2-5, with 16 bases that match TRBD2. Germline V gives CDR1 MNHNS, CDR2 SASEGT. The CDR3 loop spans 19 amino acids. V was clipped by 0 bases and J by 2 bases; unmatched bases: 6.

The rearrangement joins TRBV24-1 to TRBJ1-2, with 11 bases identical to TRBD1. V was clipped by 3 bases and J by 1 base; unmatched bases: 6. The CDR3 loop spans 17 amino acids. Per germline, CDR1 KGHDR and CDR2 SFDVKD. The DNA for the CDR3 is TGTGCCACCAGTGATGGAGGGACAGGGGGAGTTAACTATGGCTACACCTTC. Residues: CATSDGGTGGVNYGYTF.

The rearrangement links TRBV7-2 to TRBJ1-5, with a tentative D call TRBD1 (5 bases). The germline V and J ends were trimmed by 6 bases and 0 bases, with 12 bases remaining between them. Germline loops: CDR1 SGHTA, CDR2 FQGNSA. This CDR3 has 15 residues. This CDR3 is CASRRQRYSNQPQHF. The CDR3 coding sequence is TGTGCCAGCAGGAGACAGAGGTATAGCAATCAGCCCCAGCATTTT.

The chain joins TRBV3-1 (or the pseudogene TRBV3-2) to TRBJ1-5; 9 bases are shared with TRBD1. V lost 4 bases, J lost 2 bases, and 6 bases stayed unmatched. The CDR3 runs 16 residues. CDR1 and CDR2 (germline): LGHDT, YNNKEL (reference sequence). The CDR3 bases are TGTGCCAGCAGCCCTACAGGGGGCGCGGGCAATCAGCCCCAGCATTTT. Its protein is CASSPTGGAGNQPQHF.

The chain is built from TRBV5-4 and TRBJ2-1; 9 bases fit TRBD1. The V gene end was trimmed by 0 bases and the J gene end by 0 bases; junction bases not matched to a gene: 4. The CDR3 has 17 residues. CDR1 SGHNT and CDR2 YYREEE come from the germline V gene (reference sequence). The CDR3 loop is CASSLAGTGSSYNEQFF. The CDR3 DNA reads TGTGCCAGCAGCTTGGCGGGGACAGGGAGCTCCTACAATGAGCAGTTCTTC. Supplemented by reference TRBV5-4 and TRBJ2-1, the full variable domain reads ETGVTQSPTHLIKTRGQQVTLRCSSQSGHNTVSWYQQALGQGPQFIFQYYREEENGRGNFPPRFSGLQFPNYSSELNVNALELDDSALYLCASSLAGTGSSYNEQFFGPGTRLTVL.

This chain joins TRBV19 and TRBJ1-6; D is uncertain. Germline V gives CDR1 LNHDA, CDR2 SQIVND (reference sequence). Trimming cost V 3 bases and J 7 bases, with 13 bases left between them. The CDR3 runs 15 residues. The CDR3 loop reads CASSIDGLLNSPLHF. CDR3 coding DNA: TGTGCCAGTAGTATCGACGGGTTACTAAATTCACCCCTCCACTTT. Combining the CDR3 with reference TRBV19 and TRBJ1-6 gives the whole variable domain DGGITQSPKYLFRKEGQNVTLSCEQNLNHDAMYWYRQDPGQGLRLIYYSQIVNDFQKGDIAEGYSVSREKKESFPLTVTSAQKNPTAFYLCASSIDGLLNSPLHFGNGTRLTVT.

This chain joins TRBV4-2 and TRBJ2-2; 15 nucleotides align to TRBD2. The CDR3 is 18 amino acids. V shed 4 bases and J 4 bases; nucleotides not matched to a gene: 7. Germline V gene lookup returns CDR1 LGHNA and CDR2 YNFKEQ. The CDR3, as DNA: TGTGCCAGCAGCCGCGGACTAGCGGGAGGGCCAGGCACCGGGGAGCTGTTTTTT. This gives the protein CASSRGLAGGPGTGELFF.

This sequence joins TRBV3-1 (or the pseudogene TRBV3-2) and TRBJ2-3; D not certain. V lost 6 bases and J 1 base, leaving 17 bases between the germline ends. Germline-derived CDR1 and CDR2 are LGHDT and YNNKEL (reference sequence). The CDR3 totals 16 residues. CDR3 region: CASRQIGENRTDTQYF. CDR3 bases: TGTGCCAGCAGACAAATAGGAGAAAACCGCACAGATACGCAGTATTTT.

The V and J genes are TRBV14 and TRBJ1-5; perhaps TRBD1 as D (6 bases). The CDR3 is 14 residues long. Germline V gene sequence: CDR1 SGHDN, CDR2 FVKESK. The V end lost 3 bases, the J end lost 5 bases, and 11 bases lay between the germline ends. The CDR3 DNA follows: TGTGCCAGCAGCCACCAGGGGAAGGATCAGCCCCAGCATTTT. Protein product: CASSHQGKDQPQHF.